This T cell receptor (beta chain) was captured in a study of blood T cells in healthy people across ages. General study findings and limits: Long-lived and aged donors differed, with more naive CD4+ cells and higher diversity in the long-lived.

This clonotype was found a few times. No antigen is known for it. With a J-beta primer mix and a sample-barcoded 5' primer, a second PCR ran about 7 to 11 cycles. TCRdb reanalysed the 5' RACE reads using MiXCR and keeps one entry per CDR3 protein. Of approximately 2,000,000 distinct CDR3 sequences in the sample, 30% to 40% were seen once. This CDR3 spans 15 amino acids. The V end was cut by 2 bases, the J end by 5 bases, with 13 bases between. CDR1 is MNHEY and CDR2 is SVGEGT in the germline V gene. The specimen sequenced was blood. The origin of this receptor is a human donor in good health. V and J are TRBV6-2 or TRBV6-3 and TRBJ2-1; tentative D call: TRBD1 (6 bases). CDR3 region: CASSYPSRGNNEQFF. As DNA, the CDR3 is TGTGCCAGCAGTTACCCCTCGAGGGGGAACAATGAGCAGTTCTTC.